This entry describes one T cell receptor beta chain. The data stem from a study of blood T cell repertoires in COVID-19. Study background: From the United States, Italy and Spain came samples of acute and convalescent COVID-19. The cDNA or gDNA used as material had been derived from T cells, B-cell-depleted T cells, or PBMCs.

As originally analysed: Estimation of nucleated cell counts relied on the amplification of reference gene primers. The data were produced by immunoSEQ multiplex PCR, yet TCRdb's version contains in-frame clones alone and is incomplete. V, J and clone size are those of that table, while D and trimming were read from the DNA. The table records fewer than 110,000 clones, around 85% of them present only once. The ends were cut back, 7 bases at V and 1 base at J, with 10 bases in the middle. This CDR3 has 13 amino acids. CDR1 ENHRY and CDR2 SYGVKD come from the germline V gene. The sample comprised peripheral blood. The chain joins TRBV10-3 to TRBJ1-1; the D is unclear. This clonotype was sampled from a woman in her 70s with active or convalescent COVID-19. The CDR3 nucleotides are TGTGCCATCACTCGGACTGAGAACACTGAAGCTTTCTTT. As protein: CAITRTENTEAFF.